These T cell receptor beta chains were read from a single sample in a study of T cell clonotyping in hematopoietic cell transplantation. Using immunoSEQ multiplex PCR, the repertoire was profiled, and TCRdb retains in-frame clones only, with some absent. Of about 12,000 clones listed, approximately 70% are singletons. The sample was peripheral blood mononuclear cells, taken 180 days after allogeneic stem cell transplant. The receptors were gathered from a male patient between 60 and 69 years old who had an allogeneic stem cell transplant from an unrelated donor, so the T cells may come from the graft donor. Some clones in this sample may be carry-over from other donors' samples. Both conserved end residues are part of each CDR3.

V: TRBV6-5; CDR3: CASSYSQGVAGELFF
V: TRBV20-1; CDR3: CSVPGQFF
V: TRBV7-6; CDR3: CASSLGGQGVYEQYF
V: TRBV19; CDR3: CASNSGTGLQEQFF
V: TRBV19; CDR3: CASGVNGENYGYTF
V: TRBV6-5; CDR3: CASSRGRGMNTEAFF
V: TRBV4-1; CDR3: CASSQGTGGLDEQYF
V: TRBV2; CDR3: CASSERTENTEAFF
V: TRBV30; CDR3: CATQGNTIYF
V: TRBV27; CDR3: CASSLNTIPQYF
V: TRBV28; CDR3: CASSLPDRWGGEGTGELFF
V: TRBV6-5; CDR3: CASSNYPGSNTEAFF
V: TRBV7-8; CDR3: CASSYPGRTEAFF
V: TRBV30; CDR3: CAWSDGQGAYSPLHF
V: TRBV11-2; CDR3: CASSLRNRDTEAFF